The 26 T cell receptor beta chains given below trace back to one sample, sequenced in a study of blood T cell repertoires in COVID-19. Produced via immunoSEQ multiplex PCR; TCRdb's table is partial and in-frame only. The sample carries around 300,000 clones, about 85% recorded once. The source material was PBMCs or T cells enriched from blood (not recorded which). These receptors all stem from a woman aged 50 to 60 who had recovered from COVID-19.

This clone turned up a few times. The chain has TRBV5-4 and TRBJ1-2, with a weak D call TRBD1 (5 bases). CDR1 and CDR2 (germline): SGHNT, YYREEE (reference sequence). V lost 1 base to trimming and J lost 8 bases, with 12 bases between them. This CDR3 has 13 amino acids. CDR3 coding DNA: TGTGCCAGCAGCTTGTTTGCAGGGTACGGCTACACCTTC. As protein: CASSLFAGYGYTF.

This clone appeared a single time. The V call is TRBV6-5, the J call TRBJ2-3, with 8 bases identical to TRBD1. J gave up 2 bases and V 0 bases, and 4 bases lay outside the gene matches. From germline, CDR1 is MNHEY and CDR2 SVGAGI. The CDR3 is made up of 16 amino acids. The chain's CDR3 is CASSYSEGQATDTQYF. The CDR3 DNA follows: TGTGCCAGCAGTTACTCGGAGGGACAGGCCACAGATACGCAGTATTTT.

The table lists this clone with a few counts. This chain links TRBV11-2 with TRBJ1-2, with unresolved D. CDR3 length: 15 residues. The germline V gene encodes CDR1 SGHAT and CDR2 FQNNGV. Trimming cost V 1 base and J 5 bases, with 14 bases left between them. This chain's CDR3 is CASSLVSLGGYGYTF. Written as DNA, the CDR3 is TGTGCCAGCAGCTTAGTCAGTCTCGGAGGATATGGCTACACCTTC.

V gene TRBV3-1 (or the pseudogene TRBV3-2) combines with J gene TRBJ2-2; 7 positions agree with TRBD2. This CDR3 has 16 amino acids. After removal of 4 bases from V and 4 bases from J, the junction contained 9 bases not matched to a gene. CDR1 is LGHDT, CDR2 YNNKEL, per germline (reference sequence). CDR3 nucleotides: TGTGCCAGCAGCCTTCGACGGGGAGGGAGCACCGGGGAGCTGTTTTTT. Protein: CASSLRRGGSTGELFF.

The chain recombines TRBV13 with TRBJ2-5; 9 bases align to TRBD2. This CDR3 has 14 residues. CDR1 is PRHDT and CDR2 is FYEKMQ in the germline V gene (reference sequence). V lost 5 bases to trimming and J lost 4 bases; unmatched junction nucleotides: 5. The CDR3 nucleotides read TGTGCCAGCAGCGAGGGACTAGCCCCAGAGACCCAGTACTTC. Encoded protein: CASSEGLAPETQYF.

This clone was observed a single time. The genes are TRBV4-1 and TRBJ2-4; TRBD1 matches 7 bases. CDR1 is MGHRA, CDR2 YSYEKL, per germline. V lost 3 bases, J lost 6 bases, and 17 bases stayed unmatched. The CDR3 extends over 18 amino acids. The CDR3 region has the DNA TGCGCCAGCAGCCATTCTACTGCTGCCGGGACAGCTACAAACATTCAGTACTTC. Amino acids: CASSHSTAAGTATNIQYF.

J is TRBJ1-2 and V is TRBV28, with D perhaps matching TRBD1 (6 bases). V lost 6 bases and J 4 bases, leaving 18 bases between the germline ends. This CDR3 contains 15 residues. Germline CDR1 MDHEN, CDR2 SYDVKM. The CDR3 sequence is CASSSQQGLGYGYTF. In DNA form, the CDR3 reads TGTGCCAGCAGCTCCCAGCAGGGGTTGGGCTATGGCTACACCTTC.

The rearrangement joins TRBV27 to TRBJ2-1; TRBD2 matches at 13 bases. The V and J ends lost 2 bases and 15 bases, in that order; junction bases with no gene match: 7. Germline assignment: CDR1 MNHEY and CDR2 SMNVEV (reference sequence). This CDR3 has 14 residues. This CDR3 reads CASSLILAGGPGFF. The CDR3 nucleotides read TGTGCCAGCAGTTTAATACTAGCGGGAGGGCCCGGGTTCTTC.

This chain links TRBV7-2 with TRBJ1-2; D is unresolved. Germline V gene lookup returns CDR1 SGHTA and CDR2 FQGNSA. CDR3 length: 13 amino acids. The V end lost 5 bases, the J end lost 4 bases, and 11 bases lay between the germline ends. The CDR3 region has the DNA TGTGCCAGCAGCCCCTCCAGCGTCTATGGCTACACCTTC. This encodes CASSPSSVYGYTF.

The CDR3 spells CASTYIAGEAFF. CDR3 DNA sequence: TGTGCCAGTACCTATATTGCAGGGGAAGCTTTCTTT. The chain links TRBV19 to TRBJ1-1, with D possibly matching TRBD1 (5 bases). Trimming removed 7 bases at V and 8 bases at J, with 14 bases between. Germline assignment: CDR1 LNHDA and CDR2 SQIVND (reference sequence). The CDR3 runs 12 residues.

The genes are TRBV28 and TRBJ1-2; the D is unclear. The V end lost 3 bases, the J end lost 1 base, and 9 bases lay between the germline ends. This CDR3 comprises 14 residues. Germline-derived CDR1 and CDR2 are MDHEN and SYDVKM. The CDR3 loop is CASSLERNNYGYTF. CDR3 nucleotide sequence: TGTGCCAGCAGTTTGGAGAGGAATAACTATGGCTACACCTTC.

The CDR3 reads CASSPTGGDHYGYTF. CDR3 nucleotide sequence: TGTGCCAGCAGCCCAACAGGGGGCGACCACTATGGCTACACCTTC. The rearrangement joins TRBV7-2 to TRBJ1-2, with TRBD1 matching over 9 bases. The CDR3 length is 15 residues. The germline V gene encodes CDR1 SGHTA and CDR2 FQGNSA. V shed 5 bases, J shed 3 bases, and the junction held 7 bases outside the gene matches.

The chain is built from TRBV19 and TRBJ2-3; tentatively, D is TRBD2 (5 bases). The CDR3 extends over 15 amino acids. Germline CDR1 reads LNHDA; CDR2 reads SQIVND (reference sequence). The V end was cut by 5 bases, the J end by 4 bases, with 16 bases between. The CDR3 here is CASSPITGGADTQYF. CDR3 in DNA: TGTGCCAGTAGTCCCATCACCGGAGGCGCAGATACGCAGTATTTT.

The genes are TRBV19 and TRBJ2-1, with a weak D call TRBD1 (6 bases). The CDR3 consists of 16 residues. V shed 7 bases and J shed 5 bases, with 21 bases lying between them. From germline, CDR1 is LNHDA and CDR2 SQIVND (reference sequence). The CDR3 region has the DNA TGTGCCAGTACCACACAGGGATCCCCCATAAACAATGAGCAGTTCTTC. Amino acids: CASTTQGSPINNEQFF.

The genes are TRBV5-1 and TRBJ2-2; TRBD1 might be the D (5 bases). CDR3 length equals 16 residues. V gave up 0 bases and J gave up 4 bases, with 13 bases separating them. CDR1 SGHRS and CDR2 YFSETQ come from the germline V gene. The CDR3 here is CASSLGTRASTGELFF. The CDR3, as DNA: TGCGCCAGCAGCTTGGGAACCAGGGCGAGCACCGGGGAGCTGTTTTTT.

This clone was counted once. This chain joins TRBV30 and TRBJ1-3; no clear D. CDR1 is GTSNPN, CDR2 SVGIG, per germline (reference sequence). The CDR3 runs 12 residues. Trimming removed 5 bases from V and 4 bases from J, with 9 bases in between. CDR3 nucleotides: TGTGCCTGGGGTGAGTCCGGAAACACCATATATTTT. It specifies CAWGESGNTIYF.

This rearrangement joins TRBV5-5 to TRBJ2-3, with a weak D call TRBD1 (6 bases). Germline V gives CDR1 SGHKS, CDR2 YYEKEE (reference sequence). Trimming removed 0 bases at V and 0 bases at J, with 11 bases between. The CDR3 covers 16 residues. The CDR3 region has the DNA TGTGCCAGCAGCTTGGGGTATGGGACAAGCACAGATACGCAGTATTTT. Translation gives CASSLGYGTSTDTQYF.

The rearrangement uses TRBV2 and TRBJ2-1; tentatively, D is TRBD2 (6 bases). Germline values: CDR1 SNHLY, CDR2 FYNNEI. This CDR3 is built from 15 residues. V was shortened by 4 bases and J by 12 bases, with 22 bases between the two germline ends. The CDR3 bases are TGTGCCAGCAGTGGATTTCTAGTGGCCGGGAGCGTGCAGTTCTTC. This encodes CASSGFLVAGSVQFF.

The chain links TRBV27 to TRBJ1-2; maybe TRBD1 (5 bases). The germline gives CDR1 MNHEY, CDR2 SMNVEV (reference sequence). This CDR3 is 14 amino acids long. Trimming pared 5 bases from V and 3 bases from J, leaving 13 bases between. This CDR3 reads CASSLTGSYYGYTF. CDR3 sequence (DNA): TGTGCCAGCAGTCTAACAGGTTCCTACTATGGCTACACCTTC.

The chain couples TRBV7-8 to TRBJ2-1, with 7 bases aligning to TRBD2. The length of the CDR3 is 18 residues. J was trimmed by 5 bases and V by 4 bases; bases with no gene match: 17. From germline, CDR1 is SGHVS and CDR2 FQNEAQ. This CDR3 reads CASSSIAGASGTNNEQFF. The CDR3 region has the DNA TGTGCCAGCAGCTCAATAGCCGGGGCTAGCGGAACAAACAATGAGCAGTTCTTC.

This clone came up a few times. The rearrangement uses TRBV28 and TRBJ1-3; D perhaps matches TRBD1 (5 bases). This CDR3 has 14 residues. Looked up from germline, CDR1 is MDHEN and CDR2 is SYDVKM. The CDR3 sequence is CGSTGTYSGNTIYF. For the CDR3, the DNA is TGTGGATCCACAGGCACATACTCTGGAAACACCATATATTTT.

The chain uses TRBV6-5 and TRBJ2-1; possible D gene TRBD2, 5 bases. Trimming pared 4 bases from V and 3 bases from J, leaving 13 bases between. The CDR3 covers 15 residues. CDR1 MNHEY and CDR2 SVGAGI come from the germline V gene. CDR3 sequence (DNA): TGTGCCAGCAGTTCCGGACTTGGTCGCTACAATGAGCAGTTCTTC. It yields the protein CASSSGLGRYNEQFF.

The chain employs TRBV5-4 and TRBJ1-6; 8 nucleotides match TRBD1. Germline V gene lookup returns CDR1 SGHNT and CDR2 YYREEE (reference sequence). The CDR3 length is 17 residues. Trimming cost V 1 base and J 11 bases; bases outside gene matches: 14. The CDR3: CASSLPKQGAQSTPLHF. CDR3 sequence (DNA): TGTGCCAGCAGCTTGCCAAAGCAGGGGGCGCAAAGTACACCCCTCCACTTT.

This CDR3 reads CSVESPGQSYEQYF. Here the CDR3 DNA reads TGCAGCGTTGAATCTCCGGGACAGTCCTACGAGCAGTACTTC. The chain is built from TRBV29-1 and TRBJ2-7, with 7 positions matching TRBD1. Trimming removed 2 bases from V and 1 base from J; junction bases left unmatched: 5. Germline CDR1 is SQVTM and CDR2 is ANQGSEA. This CDR3 comprises 14 residues.

This clone has a single count. Here the CDR3 DNA reads TGTGCCAGCAGTGATCCCTCGTTAGGCCGGGGCGAGCAGTACTTC. It specifies CASSDPSLGRGEQYF. The chain joins TRBV25-1 to TRBJ2-7; D might be TRBD2 (5 bases). Trimming left V 3 bases short and J 6 bases short, with 18 bases between. Germline assignment: CDR1 MGHDK and CDR2 SYGVNS. The length of the CDR3 is 15 residues.

The chain uses TRBV5-1 and TRBJ1-4; D is perhaps TRBD1 (6 bases). Trimming took 0 bases from V and 8 from J, leaving 8 bases between them. The CDR3 length is 13 residues. Germline loops: CDR1 SGHRS, CDR2 YFSETQ. Here the CDR3 reads CASSLADREKLFF. The CDR3 DNA sequence: TGCGCCAGCAGCTTGGCCGACAGGGAAAAACTGTTTTTT.